This entry features one TCR beta chain sequence. Its target is unknown. This sample stems from a study of post-analysis software for immune sequencing data. Study-level information: There were relapsing-remitting, secondary progressive and progressive-relapsing multiple sclerosis among the disease courses included.

Germline V CDR1 and CDR2: MDHEN, SYDVKM. With 6 bases removed from V and 4 bases from J, the gap between germline ends came to 18 bases. The CDR3 is 15 residues long. Researchers reported that TCR beta cDNA libraries carried unique molecular identifiers. About 500,000 cDNA molecules were obtained from approximately 1 to 10 million T cells. TCRdb recomputed calls from the PCR reads with MiXCR, one row per CDR3 protein. Of roughly 800,000 distinct CDR3 sequences in the sample, 46% are singletons; the top ten hold just under 5%. Broader study findings: Samples from one preparation batch, clustered by F measure, grouped strongly together. Patients with multiple sclerosis recorded significantly lower normalized Chao1 diversity than controls, the study found. Patients had higher frequencies than controls of roughly 5 TRBV segments, including TRBV5-6, TRBV5-1 and TRBV20-1.

This chain links TRBV28 with TRBJ1-2, with D unresolved. This TCR was recovered from a girl aged 10-17 years with multiple sclerosis. The sample was blood. CDR3 bases: TGTGCCAGCAGCATCCCTTGGATGTCGCTCTATGGCTACACCTTC. Protein sequence: CASSIPWMSLYGYTF.